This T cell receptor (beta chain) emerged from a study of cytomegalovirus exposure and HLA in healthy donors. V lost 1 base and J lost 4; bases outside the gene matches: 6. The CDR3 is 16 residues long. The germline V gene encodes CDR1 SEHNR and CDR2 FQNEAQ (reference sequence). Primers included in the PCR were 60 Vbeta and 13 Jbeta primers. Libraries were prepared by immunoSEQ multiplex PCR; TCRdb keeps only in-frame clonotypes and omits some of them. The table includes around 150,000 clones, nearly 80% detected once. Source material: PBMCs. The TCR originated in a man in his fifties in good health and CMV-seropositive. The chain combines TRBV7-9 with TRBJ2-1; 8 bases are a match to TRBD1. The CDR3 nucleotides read TGTGCCAGCAGCTTAGGGGTGGGGACAGGTTACAATGAGCAGTTCTTC. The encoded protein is CASSLGVGTGYNEQFF.